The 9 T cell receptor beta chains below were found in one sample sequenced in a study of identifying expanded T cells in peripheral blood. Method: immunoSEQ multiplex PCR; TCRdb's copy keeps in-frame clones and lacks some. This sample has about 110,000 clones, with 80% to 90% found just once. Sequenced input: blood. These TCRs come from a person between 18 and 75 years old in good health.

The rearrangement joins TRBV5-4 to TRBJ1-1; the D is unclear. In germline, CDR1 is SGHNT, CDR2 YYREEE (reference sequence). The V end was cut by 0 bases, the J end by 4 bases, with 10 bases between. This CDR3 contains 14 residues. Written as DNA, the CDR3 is TGTGCCAGCAGCTTGGAGGGCTGGGGCACTGAAGCTTTCTTT. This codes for CASSLEGWGTEAFF.

CDR3 sequence: CASRELASDQYF. DNA of the CDR3: TGTGCCAGCAGGGAGCTAGCGTCCGACCAGTACTTC. This rearrangement joins TRBV6-1 to TRBJ2-5; tentatively, D is TRBD2 (6 bases). CDR3 length equals 12 residues. Per the germline V gene, CDR1 is MNHNS and CDR2 is SASEGT. Trimming took off 6 bases at V and 10 bases at J, with 15 bases between the two ends.

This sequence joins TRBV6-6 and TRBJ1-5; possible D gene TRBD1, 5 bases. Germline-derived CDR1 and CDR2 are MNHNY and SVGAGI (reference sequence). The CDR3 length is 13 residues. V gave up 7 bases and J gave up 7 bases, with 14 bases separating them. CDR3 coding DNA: TGTGCCAGCACCCCGGGGCCCAACCAGCCCCAGCATTTT. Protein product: CASTPGPNQPQHF.

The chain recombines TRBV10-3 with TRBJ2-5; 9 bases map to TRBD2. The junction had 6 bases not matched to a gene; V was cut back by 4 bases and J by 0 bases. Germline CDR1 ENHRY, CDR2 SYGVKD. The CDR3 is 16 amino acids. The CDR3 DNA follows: TGTGCCATCAGTGGGGCCATAGCGGGGGACCAAGAGACCCAGTACTTC. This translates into CAISGAIAGDQETQYF.

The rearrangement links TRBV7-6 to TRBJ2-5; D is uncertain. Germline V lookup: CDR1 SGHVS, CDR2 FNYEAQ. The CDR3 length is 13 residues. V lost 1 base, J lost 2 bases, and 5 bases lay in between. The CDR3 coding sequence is TGTGCCAGCAGCTTAGTGGTACAAGAGACCCAGTACTTC. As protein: CASSLVVQETQYF.

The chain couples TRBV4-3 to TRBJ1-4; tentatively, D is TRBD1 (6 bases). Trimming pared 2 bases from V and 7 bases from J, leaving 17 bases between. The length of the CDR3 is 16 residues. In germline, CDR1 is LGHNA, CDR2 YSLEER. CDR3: CASSQTGNDWAEKLFF. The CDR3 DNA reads TGCGCCAGCAGCCAAACAGGGAACGATTGGGCTGAAAAACTGTTTTTT.

CDR3 protein: CASRLGGGRRPQHF. The DNA for the CDR3 is TGTGCCAGCCGCCTAGGAGGGGGGCGGCGGCCCCAGCATTTT. This rearrangement joins TRBV2 to TRBJ1-5, with D tentatively TRBD1 (6 bases). Germline CDR1 and CDR2: SNHLY and FYNNEI. This CDR3 has 14 residues. Trimming shortened V by 8 bases and J by 9 bases, and 20 bases separated the two germline ends.

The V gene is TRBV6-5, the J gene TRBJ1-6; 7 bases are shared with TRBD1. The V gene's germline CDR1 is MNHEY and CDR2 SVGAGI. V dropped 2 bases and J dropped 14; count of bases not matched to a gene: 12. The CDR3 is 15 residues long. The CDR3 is CASSYEGAPVWALHF. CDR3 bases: TGTGCCAGCAGTTACGAGGGGGCCCCGGTTTGGGCCCTCCACTTT.

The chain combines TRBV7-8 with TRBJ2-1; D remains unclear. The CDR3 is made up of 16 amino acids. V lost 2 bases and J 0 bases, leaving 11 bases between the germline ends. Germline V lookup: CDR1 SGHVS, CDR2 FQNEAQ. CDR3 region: CASSLTAESSYNEQFF. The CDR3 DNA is TGTGCCAGCAGCTTAACGGCCGAAAGCTCCTACAATGAGCAGTTCTTC.